This T cell receptor beta chain was sequenced in a study of T cell repertoires in cytomegalovirus infection. Across the study: Public signatures in TCR beta pointed to CMV infection and matching HLA type.

MiXCR was run by TCRdb on the reads, yielding one entry per CDR3 protein. The repertoire holds under 150,000 distinct CDR3 sequences, with approximately 9.2% as singletons. Study conclusions and caveats: Dominating the ex vivo response were TCR beta clonotypes that were CMV-specific and HLA-C-restricted. Frequencies of public TCR beta families were cumulated, and this identified carriers of CMV plus the relevant HLA.

This CDR3 contains 18 residues. Trimming stripped 0 bases from V and 0 bases from J, with 18 bases between. This clonotype was seen a handful of times. The antigen is undetermined. Sequencing was performed on PBMCs. The TCR comes from a human donor in good health (CMV status not recorded). Some clones in this sample may be carry-over from other donors' samples. This sequence joins TRBV23-1 and TRBJ2-7; possibly TRBD2 for D (6 bases). TRBV23-1 is identified as an open reading frame with a role that is uncertain. In DNA, the CDR3 is TGCGCCAGCAGTCAATCTGGGGTGCGGGGCCCGAGCTCCTACGAGCAGTACTTC. Translating it yields CASSQSGVRGPSSYEQYF.